This T cell receptor beta chain was recorded in a study of blood T cell repertoires in COVID-19. Assay used: immunoSEQ multiplex PCR; TCRdb lists only in-frame clones, some missing. The sample consists of approximately 70,000 clones, 75% to 90% of them appearing once. This clone appeared once. The V end lost 3 bases, the J end lost 7 bases, and 12 bases lay between the germline ends. This CDR3 comprises 13 residues. Germline CDR1 MGHRA, CDR2 YSYEKL. This TCR was sampled from a woman of 80 years or more with active COVID-19. The J gene is TRBJ1-2, the V gene TRBV4-1; D possibly corresponds to TRBD1 (5 bases). The sample consisted of peripheral blood. CDR3 sequence reads: CASSQAPGFGYTF. The CDR3, as DNA: TGCGCCAGCAGCCAGGCACCAGGGTTTGGCTACACCTTC.